A single sample gave rise to the 21 T cell receptor beta chains below, sequenced in a study of blood T cell repertoires in COVID-19. TCRdb's table, derived via immunoSEQ multiplex PCR, lists solely in-frame clones and lacks some. Found here are 300,000 or so clones, around 87% of them singletons; the top ten hold around 8%. Sequencing was done on a sample of peripheral blood. The receptors stem from a woman aged 45 to 65 who had recovered from COVID-19.

V is TRBV9 and J is TRBJ1-2; the match to TRBD1 covers 12 bases. The germline gives CDR1 SGDLS, CDR2 YYNGEE. This CDR3 has 15 amino acids. V was pared by 0 bases and J by 8 bases, with 5 bases of the junction left unmatched. CDR3 protein: CASSVEGQGASGYTF. DNA of the CDR3: TGTGCCAGCAGCGTAGAGGGACAGGGGGCGAGCGGCTACACCTTC.

The chain joins TRBV5-6 to TRBJ1-5; a weak D match, TRBD1 (5 bases). Germline assignment: CDR1 SGHDT and CDR2 YYEEEE. The ends were cut back, 4 bases at V and 1 base at J, with 12 bases in the middle. This CDR3 is built from 15 residues. CDR3 protein: CASSPRGTSNQPQHF. Here the CDR3 DNA reads TGTGCCAGCAGCCCCCGGGGGACCAGCAATCAGCCCCAGCATTTT.

V gene TRBV6-4 combines with J gene TRBJ2-2; D is perhaps TRBD1 (5 bases). Trimming left V 6 bases short and J 5 bases short, with 10 bases between. Germline lookup yields CDR1 MRHNA and CDR2 SNTAGT. This CDR3 has 13 amino acids. Here the CDR3 reads CASSLRETGELFF. Written as DNA, the CDR3 is TGTGCCAGCAGCCTCAGGGAAACCGGGGAGCTGTTTTTT.

This clone was seen many times. The chain carries TRBV5-1 and TRBJ2-1; possible D gene TRBD2, 5 bases. V was pared by 1 base and J by 6 bases, with 11 bases between. The germline CDR1 and CDR2 sequences are SGHRS and YFSETQ. The CDR3 contains 14 residues. The CDR3 reads CASSLTGLTNEQFF. Here the CDR3 DNA reads TGCGCCAGCAGCTTGACTGGACTTACCAATGAGCAGTTCTTC.

The genes are TRBV21-1 and TRBJ1-3. TRBV21-1 is recorded as a pseudogene. This CDR3 has 15 amino acids. The CDR3 loop is CASSPRGVHRNTIYF. The CDR3 DNA follows: TGTGCCAGCAGCCCGCGGGGGGTTCATAGAAACACCATATATTTT.

The chain employs TRBV2 and TRBJ2-3; TRBD2 agrees at 15 bases. Looked up from germline, CDR1 is SNHLY and CDR2 is FYNNEI. This CDR3 is built from 18 residues. After removal of 6 bases from V and 7 bases from J, the junction contained 14 bases not matched to a gene. The CDR3 region is CASSTSGTSGRLVYTQYF. The CDR3, as DNA: TGTGCCAGCAGCACGTCCGGGACTAGCGGGAGGCTAGTATATACGCAGTATTTT.

The chain links TRBV5-4 to TRBJ2-7; no clear D gene. The germline V gene has CDR1 SGHNT and CDR2 YYREEE (reference sequence). CDR3 size: 12 residues. The V and J ends lost 0 bases and 10 bases respectively, with 11 bases between them. DNA of the CDR3: TGTGCCAGCAGCTTGGAGTCTGGGCGCCAGTACTTC. This sequence encodes CASSLESGRQYF.

The chain recombines TRBV4-3 with TRBJ1-2; 7 nucleotides line up with TRBD1. Germline CDR1 is LGHNA and CDR2 is YSLEER. The CDR3 contains 15 residues. J gave up 2 bases and V 5 bases, and 8 bases lay outside the gene matches. CDR3 in amino acids: CASSLAPQGNYGYTF. CDR3 DNA: TGCGCCAGCAGCTTGGCGCCACAGGGGAACTATGGCTACACCTTC.

The V call is TRBV12-3 or TRBV12-4, the J call TRBJ2-5, with 8 bases lining up with TRBD2. CDR3 size: 13 residues. After removal of 6 bases from V and 6 bases from J, the junction contained 6 bases not matched to a gene. The CDR3 region is CASSLSGIKTQYF. The CDR3 bases are TGTGCCAGCAGCCTTAGCGGGATAAAGACCCAGTACTTC.

CDR3 sequence (DNA): TGTGCCAGCAGCTGGACTAGCGGGAGCACCGGGGAGCTGTTTTTT. As protein: CASSWTSGSTGELFF. This sequence joins TRBV7-2 and TRBJ2-2, with 13 bases lining up with TRBD2. CDR1 is SGHTA, CDR2 FQGNSA, per germline. Unmatched junction bases numbered 0, after V lost 4 bases and J lost 4 bases. This CDR3 comprises 15 residues.

The chain employs TRBV5-1 and TRBJ1-5, with unresolved D. V lost 0 bases and J lost 1, with 8 bases in between. The germline V gene encodes CDR1 SGHRS and CDR2 YFSETQ. The CDR3 covers 15 residues. The CDR3 region has the DNA TGCGCCAGCAGCTTGGTACCGGAGAGCAATCAGCCCCAGCATTTT. As protein: CASSLVPESNQPQHF.

The CDR3 is CASILIPGTEAFF. The CDR3 DNA reads TGTGCCAGCATCCTGATACCGGGCACTGAAGCTTTCTTT. The chain carries TRBV19 and TRBJ1-1; D is ambiguous. The CDR3 contains 13 residues. V lost 9 bases and J lost 4, with 15 bases in between. CDR1 and CDR2 (germline): LNHDA, SQIVND (reference sequence).

V and J are TRBV7-2 and TRBJ2-3; 8 positions match TRBD2. The trim removed 6 bases at V and 2 bases at J, leaving 4 bases unmatched. This CDR3 contains 14 residues. CDR1 and CDR2 (germline): SGHTA, FQGNSA. In nucleotides, the CDR3 is TGTGCCAGCAGACTAGCGGAGTTCACAGATACGCAGTATTTT. This translates into CASRLAEFTDTQYF. Full variable domain (outside the CDR3, taken from reference TRBV7-2 and TRBJ2-3): GAGVSQSPSNKVTEKGKDVELRCDPISGHTALYWYRQSLGQGLEFLIYFQGNSAPDKSGLPSDRFSAERTGGSVSTLTIQRTQQEDSAVYLCASRLAEFTDTQYFGPGTRLTVL.

This clone occurred a few times. CDR3 coding DNA: TGTGCCAGCAGTTTCGGTACGGGGTACAGCAATCAGCCCCAGCATTTT. This translates into CASSFGTGYSNQPQHF. This chain uses TRBV6-5 with TRBJ1-5; D ambiguous. Germline V gene data show CDR1 as MNHEY and CDR2 as SVGAGI. The ends were cut back, 4 bases at V and 1 base at J, with 14 bases in the middle. There are 16 residues in the CDR3.

The chain combines TRBV30 with TRBJ1-1; D gene ambiguous. V lost 3 bases and J 3 bases, leaving 11 bases between the germline ends. The CDR3 length is 13 residues. Germline CDR1 is GTSNPN and CDR2 is SVGIG (reference sequence). The DNA for the CDR3 is TGTGCCTGGAGCCTAACAGATTACACTGAAGCTTTCTTT. Translated: CAWSLTDYTEAFF.

Comments on this clone: At the DNA level, this CDR3 is encoded by other sequences in the same sample as well. V gene TRBV4-3 combines with J gene TRBJ2-1; TRBD2 matches at 7 bases. CDR3 length: 16 amino acids. CDR1 is LGHNA, CDR2 YSLEER, per germline. V trimming: 0 bases; J trimming: 0 bases; junction bases outside the gene matches: 2. In nucleotides, the CDR3 is TGCGCCAGCAGCCAAGAGACGGGAGGCTCCTACAATGAGCAGTTCTTC. This codes for CASSQETGGSYNEQFF.

The CDR3 region is CASSVGLAEYNEQFF. In DNA form, the CDR3 reads TGTGCCAGCAGCGTCGGACTAGCGGAGTACAATGAGCAGTTCTTC. V gene TRBV7-9 combines with J gene TRBJ2-1; 10 nucleotides align to TRBD2. J was trimmed by 4 bases and V by 5 bases; bases with no gene match: 5. The length of the CDR3 is 15 residues. The V gene's germline CDR1 is SEHNR and CDR2 FQNEAQ (reference sequence).

The chain links TRBV29-1 to TRBJ2-5; 7 nucleotides align to TRBD2. Germline V gives CDR1 SQVTM, CDR2 ANQGSEA. The CDR3 covers 13 residues. J gave up 1 base and V 4 bases, and 3 bases lay outside the gene matches. The CDR3 region has the DNA TGCAGCGTTGGTCCGGGGGGCCAAGAGACCCAGTACTTC. It specifies CSVGPGGQETQYF.

This clone was recorded only once. The CDR3 spells CSASMHLAGGSYEQYF. The CDR3 bases are TGCAGTGCTAGTATGCACCTAGCGGGAGGATCCTACGAGCAGTACTTC. The rearrangement joins TRBV20-1 to TRBJ2-7, with 11 bases matching TRBD2. Per the germline V gene, CDR1 is DFQATT and CDR2 is SNEGSKA (reference sequence). The CDR3 is 16 residues long. The V gene end was trimmed by 3 bases and the J gene end by 1 base; junction bases not matched to a gene: 8.

This chain joins TRBV7-2 and TRBJ2-5, with 9 bases identical to TRBD1. The V gene end was trimmed by 4 bases and the J gene end by 5 bases; junction bases not matched to a gene: 2. Germline lookup yields CDR1 SGHTA and CDR2 FQGNSA. The CDR3 has 13 residues. This CDR3 reads CASSSGTGETQYF. The CDR3 DNA sequence: TGTGCCAGCAGCTCCGGGACAGGGGAGACCCAGTACTTC.

This clone was recorded once. The CDR3 region is CASSPDLGGLEAFF. CDR3 nucleotide sequence: TGTGCCAGCTCACCTGACCTCGGAGGGCTAGAAGCTTTCTTT. The chain links TRBV18 to TRBJ1-1; no reliable D call. The CDR3 length is 14 residues. Trimming removed 3 bases from V and 8 bases from J, with 16 bases in between. The germline V gene has CDR1 KGHSH and CDR2 LQKENI.